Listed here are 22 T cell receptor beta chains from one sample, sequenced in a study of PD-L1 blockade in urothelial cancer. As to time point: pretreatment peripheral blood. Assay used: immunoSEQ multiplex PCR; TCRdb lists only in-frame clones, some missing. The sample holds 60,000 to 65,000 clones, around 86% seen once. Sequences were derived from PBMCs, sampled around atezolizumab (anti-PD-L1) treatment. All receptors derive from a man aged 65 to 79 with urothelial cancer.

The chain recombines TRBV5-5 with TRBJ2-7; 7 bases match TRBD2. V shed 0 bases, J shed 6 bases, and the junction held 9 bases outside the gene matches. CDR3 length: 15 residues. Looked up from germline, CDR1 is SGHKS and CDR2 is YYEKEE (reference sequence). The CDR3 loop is CASSLAPGGSLEQYF. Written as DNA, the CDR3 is TGTGCCAGCAGCTTGGCCCCGGGAGGTTCTCTCGAGCAGTACTTC.

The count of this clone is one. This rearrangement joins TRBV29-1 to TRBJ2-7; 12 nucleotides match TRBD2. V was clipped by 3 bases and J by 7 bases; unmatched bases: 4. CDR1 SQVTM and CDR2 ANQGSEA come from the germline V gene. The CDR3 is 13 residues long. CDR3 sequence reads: CSVDLLAGGEQYF. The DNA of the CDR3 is TGCAGCGTTGATCTACTAGCGGGAGGTGAGCAGTACTTC.

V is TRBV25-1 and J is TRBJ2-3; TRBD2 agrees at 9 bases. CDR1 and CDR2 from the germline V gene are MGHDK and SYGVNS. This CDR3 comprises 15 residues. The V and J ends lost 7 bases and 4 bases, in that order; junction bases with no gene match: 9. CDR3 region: CASNLAGGPADTQYF. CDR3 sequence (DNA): TGTGCCAGCAACCTGGCGGGAGGGCCAGCAGATACGCAGTATTTT.

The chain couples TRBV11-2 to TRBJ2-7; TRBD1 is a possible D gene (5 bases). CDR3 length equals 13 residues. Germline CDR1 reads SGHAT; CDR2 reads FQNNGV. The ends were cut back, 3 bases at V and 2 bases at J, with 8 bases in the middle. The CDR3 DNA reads TGTGCCAGCAGCTTGGACACACCCTACGAGCAGTACTTC. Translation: CASSLDTPYEQYF.

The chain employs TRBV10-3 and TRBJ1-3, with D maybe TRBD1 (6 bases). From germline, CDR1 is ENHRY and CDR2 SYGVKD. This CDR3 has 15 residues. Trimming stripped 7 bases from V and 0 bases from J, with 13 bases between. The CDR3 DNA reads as TGTGCCATCACCCCTTACAGGGACTCTGGAAACACCATATATTTT. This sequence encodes CAITPYRDSGNTIYF.

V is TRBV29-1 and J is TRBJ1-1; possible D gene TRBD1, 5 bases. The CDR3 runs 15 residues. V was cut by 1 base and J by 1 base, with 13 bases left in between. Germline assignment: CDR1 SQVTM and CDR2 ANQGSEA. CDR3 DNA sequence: TGCAGCGTTGAAGCCCAGGGTAAGGAGAACACTGAAGCTTTCTTT. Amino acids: CSVEAQGKENTEAFF.

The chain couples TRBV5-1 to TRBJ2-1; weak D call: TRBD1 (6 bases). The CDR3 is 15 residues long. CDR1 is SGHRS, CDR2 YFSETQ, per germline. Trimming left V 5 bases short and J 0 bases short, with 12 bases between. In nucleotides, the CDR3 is TGCGCCAGCAGACGTACAGGGAGCTCCTACAATGAGCAGTTCTTC. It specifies CASRRTGSSYNEQFF.

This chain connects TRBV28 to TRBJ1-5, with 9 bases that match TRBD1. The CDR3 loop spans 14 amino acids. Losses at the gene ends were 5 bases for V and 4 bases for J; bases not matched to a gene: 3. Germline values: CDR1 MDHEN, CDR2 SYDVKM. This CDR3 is CASSTGGRNQPQHF. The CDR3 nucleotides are TGTGCCAGCAGTACAGGGGGCCGAAATCAGCCCCAGCATTTT.

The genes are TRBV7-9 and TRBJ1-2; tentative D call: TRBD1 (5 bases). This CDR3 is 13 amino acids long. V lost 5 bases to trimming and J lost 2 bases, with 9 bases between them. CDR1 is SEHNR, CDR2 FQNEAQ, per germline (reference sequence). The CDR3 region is CASSPRANYGYTF. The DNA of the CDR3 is TGTGCCAGCAGCCCCAGGGCCAACTATGGCTACACCTTC.

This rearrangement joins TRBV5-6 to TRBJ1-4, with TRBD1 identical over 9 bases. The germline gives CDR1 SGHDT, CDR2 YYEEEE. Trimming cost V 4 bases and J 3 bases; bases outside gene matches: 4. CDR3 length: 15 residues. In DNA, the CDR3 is TGTGCCAGCAGCCGTCGGGACAGGGCTAATGAAAAACTGTTTTTT. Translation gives CASSRRDRANEKLFF.

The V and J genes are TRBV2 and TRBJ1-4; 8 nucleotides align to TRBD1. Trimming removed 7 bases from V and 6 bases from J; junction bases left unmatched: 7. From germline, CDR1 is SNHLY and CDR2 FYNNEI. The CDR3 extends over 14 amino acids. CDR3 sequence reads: CASNRQGSYEKLFF. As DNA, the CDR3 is TGTGCCAGCAATCGACAGGGGTCCTATGAAAAACTGTTTTTT.

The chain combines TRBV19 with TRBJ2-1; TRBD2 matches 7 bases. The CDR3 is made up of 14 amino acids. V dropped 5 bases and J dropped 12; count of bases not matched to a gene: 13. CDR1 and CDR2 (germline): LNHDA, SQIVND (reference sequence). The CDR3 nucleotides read TGTGCCAGTAGTGGGACGGGACTACTGAATACGCAGTTCTTC. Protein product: CASSGTGLLNTQFF.

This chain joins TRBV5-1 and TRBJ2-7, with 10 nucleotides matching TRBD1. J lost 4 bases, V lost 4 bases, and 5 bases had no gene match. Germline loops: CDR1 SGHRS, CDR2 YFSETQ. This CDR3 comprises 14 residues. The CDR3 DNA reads TGCGCCAGCAGCCCCCGGGACAGGGGTTACGAGCAGTACTTC. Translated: CASSPRDRGYEQYF.

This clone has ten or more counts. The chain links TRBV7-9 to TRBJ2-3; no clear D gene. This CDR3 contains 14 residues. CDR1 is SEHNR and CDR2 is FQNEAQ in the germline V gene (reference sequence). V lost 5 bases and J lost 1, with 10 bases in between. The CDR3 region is CASSIGVGTDTQYF. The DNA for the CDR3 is TGTGCCAGCAGCATAGGAGTTGGCACAGATACGCAGTATTTT.

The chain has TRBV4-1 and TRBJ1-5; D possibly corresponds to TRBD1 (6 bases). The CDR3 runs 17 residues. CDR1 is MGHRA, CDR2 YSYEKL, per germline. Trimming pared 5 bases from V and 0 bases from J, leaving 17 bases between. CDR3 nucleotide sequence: TGCGCCAGCAGCGACGCGGCAGGGGTTAATAGCAATCAGCCCCAGCATTTT. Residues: CASSDAAGVNSNQPQHF.

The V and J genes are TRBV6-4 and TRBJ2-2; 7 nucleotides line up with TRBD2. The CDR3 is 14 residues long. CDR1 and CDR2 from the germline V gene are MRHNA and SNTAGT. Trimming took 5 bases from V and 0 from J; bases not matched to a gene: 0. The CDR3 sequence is CASSSGANTGELFF. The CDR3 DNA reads TGTGCCAGCAGTAGCGGGGCGAACACCGGGGAGCTGTTTTTT.

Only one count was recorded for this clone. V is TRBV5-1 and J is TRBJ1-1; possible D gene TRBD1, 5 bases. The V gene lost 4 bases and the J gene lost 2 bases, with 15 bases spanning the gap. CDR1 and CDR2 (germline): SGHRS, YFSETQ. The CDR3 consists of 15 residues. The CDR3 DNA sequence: TGCGCCAGCAGCATAATAGGGGCTCACAACACTGAAGCTTTCTTT. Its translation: CASSIIGAHNTEAFF. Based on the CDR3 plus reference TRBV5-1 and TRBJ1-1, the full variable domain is KAGVTQTPRYLIKTRGQQVTLSCSPISGHRSVSWYQQTPGQGLQFLFEYFSETQRNKGNFPGRFSGRQFSNSRSEMNVSTLELGDSALYLCASSIIGAHNTEAFFGQGTRLTVV.

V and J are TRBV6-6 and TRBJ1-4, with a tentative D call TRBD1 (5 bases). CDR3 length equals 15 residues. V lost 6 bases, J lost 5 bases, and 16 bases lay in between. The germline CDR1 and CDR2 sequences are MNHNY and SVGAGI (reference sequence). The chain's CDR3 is CASSRPPTANEKLFF. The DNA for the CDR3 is TGTGCCAGCAGCCGCCCGCCGACAGCGAATGAAAAACTGTTTTTT.

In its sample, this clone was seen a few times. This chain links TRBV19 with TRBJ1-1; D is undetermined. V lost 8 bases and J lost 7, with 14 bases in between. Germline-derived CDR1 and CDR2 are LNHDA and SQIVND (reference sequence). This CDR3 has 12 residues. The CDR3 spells CASSPSLGEAFF. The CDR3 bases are TGTGCCAGTTCCCCATCCCTAGGTGAAGCTTTCTTT.

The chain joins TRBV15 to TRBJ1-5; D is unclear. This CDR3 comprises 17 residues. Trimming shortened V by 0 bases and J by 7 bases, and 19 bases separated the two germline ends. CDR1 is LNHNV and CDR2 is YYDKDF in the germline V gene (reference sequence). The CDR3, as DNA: TGTGCCACCAGCAGAGACAAGACGGGATCTCTTATACAGCCCCAGCATTTT. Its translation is CATSRDKTGSLIQPQHF.

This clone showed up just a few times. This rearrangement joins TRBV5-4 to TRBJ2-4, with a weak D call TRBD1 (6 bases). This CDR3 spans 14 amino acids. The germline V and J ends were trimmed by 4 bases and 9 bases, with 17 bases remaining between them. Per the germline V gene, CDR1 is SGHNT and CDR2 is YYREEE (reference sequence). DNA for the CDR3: TGTGCCAGCAGCCCCTCAGGGGCTCTTTCCATTCAGTACTTC. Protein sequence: CASSPSGALSIQYF.

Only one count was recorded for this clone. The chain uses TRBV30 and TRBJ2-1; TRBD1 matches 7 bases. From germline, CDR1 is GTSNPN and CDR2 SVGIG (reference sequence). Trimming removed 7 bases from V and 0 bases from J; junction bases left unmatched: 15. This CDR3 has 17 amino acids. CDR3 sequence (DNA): TGTGCCTCGAACACCCCCGGGACAGAAAGCTCCTACAATGAGCAGTTCTTC. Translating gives CASNTPGTESSYNEQFF.